These 27 T cell receptor beta chains originate from one sample sequenced in a study of brain T cells in children with intractable seizures. Time point reported: blood from clinic visit 5 months post-surgery; TSC patient then seizure free. Profiling relied on immunoSEQ multiplex PCR, and the TCRdb table lists in-frame clones only, not all of them. The sample lists about 340,000 clones, more than 85% occurring once. Source: peripheral blood, taken roughly 5 months after surgery. The receptors come from a boy less than two years old with tuberous sclerosis and intractable seizures.

The V and J genes are TRBV5-5 and TRBJ2-7, with TRBD1 matching 7 bases. CDR3 size: 12 residues. Trimming cost V 4 bases and J 10 bases; bases outside gene matches: 8. The germline V gene encodes CDR1 SGHKS and CDR2 YYEKEE (reference sequence). CDR3 loop: CASSPRDSPQYF. Here the CDR3 DNA reads TGTGCCAGCAGCCCAAGGGACAGTCCACAGTACTTC.

The chain employs TRBV2 and TRBJ2-4; D remains unclear. CDR1 and CDR2 (germline): SNHLY, FYNNEI. This CDR3 is built from 13 residues. Trimming stripped 6 bases from V and 0 bases from J, with 6 bases between. CDR3 bases: TGTGCCAGCAGAAGGCTAGCCAAAAACATTCAGTACTTC. It encodes CASRRLAKNIQYF.

The chain has TRBV14 and TRBJ2-7, with D perhaps being TRBD1 or TRBD2 (5 bases each). V was shortened by 4 bases and J by 7 bases, with 14 bases between the two germline ends. This CDR3 contains 13 residues. Germline values: CDR1 SGHDN, CDR2 FVKESK. CDR3 DNA sequence: TGTGCCAGCAGCCCGGGGACCCCGGGAGAGCAGTACTTC. Encoded protein: CASSPGTPGEQYF.

The chain links TRBV5-1 to TRBJ2-7; D is perhaps TRBD2 (5 bases). Germline V lookup: CDR1 SGHRS, CDR2 YFSETQ. V was shortened by 4 bases and J by 0 bases, with 11 bases between the two germline ends. The CDR3 runs to 14 residues. The CDR3 loop reads CASSGYGDSYEQYF. The CDR3, as DNA: TGCGCCAGCAGCGGATACGGGGACTCCTACGAGCAGTACTTC.

V gene TRBV7-9 combines with J gene TRBJ1-3; unclear D gene. The V gene lost 3 bases and the J gene lost 4 bases, with 4 bases spanning the gap. Germline values: CDR1 SEHNR, CDR2 FQNEAQ (reference sequence). The CDR3 extends over 12 amino acids. The CDR3 nucleotides are TGTGCCAGCAGCTTTGGGGGAAACACCATATATTTT. Encoded protein: CASSFGGNTIYF.

The rearrangement links TRBV6-1 to TRBJ1-1; D is unclear. Germline CDR1 and CDR2: MNHNS and SASEGT. V lost 3 bases and J 8 bases, leaving 16 bases between the germline ends. The CDR3 has 14 amino acids. This chain's CDR3 is CASSETTQSWEAFF. The DNA for the CDR3 is TGTGCCAGCAGTGAGACGACCCAAAGCTGGGAAGCTTTCTTT.

The rearrangement joins TRBV9 to TRBJ2-3; D perhaps matches TRBD1 (7 bases). This CDR3 comprises 13 residues. With 3 bases removed from V and 8 bases from J, the gap between germline ends came to 13 bases. From germline, CDR1 is SGDLS and CDR2 YYNGEE. CDR3 in amino acids: CASSEPQGGTQYF. The CDR3 nucleotides read TGTGCCAGCAGCGAACCTCAGGGGGGTACGCAGTATTTT.

The gene calls are TRBV19 and TRBJ1-5; perhaps TRBD1 as D (5 bases). Germline V gene sequence: CDR1 LNHDA, CDR2 SQIVND (reference sequence). Trimming pared 0 bases from V and 6 bases from J, leaving 9 bases between. The CDR3 consists of 14 residues. CDR3 bases: TGTGCCAGTAGTATAGACAGGGAGGGTCAGCCCCAGCATTTT. It codes for CASSIDREGQPQHF.

The rearrangement joins TRBV7-9 to TRBJ1-2; the D is unclear. Trimming cost V 5 bases and J 2 bases, with 15 bases left between them. Per the germline V gene, CDR1 is SEHNR and CDR2 is FQNEAQ (reference sequence). This CDR3 region has 15 residues. CDR3: CASSPLDHRNYGYTF. In DNA form, the CDR3 reads TGTGCCAGCAGCCCCCTCGACCATAGGAACTATGGCTACACCTTC.

V usage is TRBV12-5 and J usage is TRBJ1-6; possible D gene TRBD1, 5 bases. V was cut by 0 bases and J by 0 bases, with 15 bases left in between. In germline, CDR1 is LGHNT, CDR2 FRNRAP. This CDR3 contains 19 residues. CDR3 sequence reads: CASGLVMGGRSSYNSPLHF. The CDR3 DNA is TGTGCTAGTGGTTTGGTAATGGGGGGTAGGAGCTCCTATAATTCACCCCTCCACTTT.

The rearrangement joins TRBV4-1 to TRBJ1-3; D unclear. Looked up from germline, CDR1 is MGHRA and CDR2 is YSYEKL. The CDR3 runs 15 residues. V dropped 1 base and J dropped 2 bases, with 9 bases sitting between them. CDR3 DNA: TGCGCCAGCAGCCAAGTGAGGGAAACTGGAAACACCATATATTTT. Residues: CASSQVRETGNTIYF.

J is TRBJ2-7 and V is TRBV7-9; 9 nucleotides align to TRBD1. Germline V lookup: CDR1 SEHNR, CDR2 FQNEAQ (reference sequence). There are 14 residues in the CDR3. Trimming at V came to 5 bases and at J to 2 bases, leaving 4 bases not matched to a gene. The CDR3: CASSPTGGPYEQYF. CDR3 coding DNA: TGTGCCAGCAGCCCTACAGGGGGCCCCTACGAGCAGTACTTC.

The chain carries TRBV2 and TRBJ1-1; 8 positions match TRBD1. Germline CDR1 is SNHLY and CDR2 is FYNNEI. The CDR3 runs to 15 residues. Trimming removed 8 bases from V and 4 bases from J; junction bases left unmatched: 12. The CDR3 bases are TGTGCCAGCGGAAAGACAGGGGTTGCTTTCACTGAAGCTTTCTTT. This encodes CASGKTGVAFTEAFF.

This clone appeared a few times. The V and J genes are TRBV30 and TRBJ1-5; the D is unclear. The CDR3 spans 13 residues. V lost 0 bases to trimming and J lost 8 bases, with 11 bases between them. CDR1 and CDR2 from the germline V gene are GTSNPN and SVGIG (reference sequence). The CDR3 sequence is CAWSVDGPEPQHF. The CDR3 DNA sequence: TGTGCCTGGAGTGTCGACGGCCCGGAGCCCCAGCATTTT.

The V and J genes are TRBV27 and TRBJ2-3; weak D call: TRBD2 (6 bases). Looked up from germline, CDR1 is MNHEY and CDR2 is SMNVEV (reference sequence). V dropped 4 bases and J dropped 2 bases, with 13 bases sitting between them. There are 15 residues in the CDR3. The CDR3 loop reads CASSSVRGNTDTQYF. CDR3 coding DNA: TGTGCCAGCAGTTCTGTTCGGGGGAACACAGATACGCAGTATTTT.

This chain links TRBV18 with TRBJ1-2, with D hard to call. V shed 2 bases and J shed 6 bases, with 10 bases lying between them. The CDR3 extends over 13 amino acids. Germline-derived CDR1 and CDR2 are KGHSH and LQKENI. CDR3 residues: CASSPSDGDGYTF. CDR3 nucleotides: TGTGCCAGCTCACCATCCGACGGAGATGGCTACACCTTC.

The chain recombines TRBV9 with TRBJ2-1, with D possibly being TRBD2 (5 bases). Germline lookup yields CDR1 SGDLS and CDR2 YYNGEE. The CDR3 runs to 14 residues. V was pared by 0 bases and J by 6 bases, with 10 bases between. Here the CDR3 reads CASSVGGSTNEQFF. DNA of the CDR3: TGTGCCAGCAGCGTAGGTGGGAGTACCAATGAGCAGTTCTTC.

The gene calls are TRBV5-1 and TRBJ1-3; TRBD1 might be the D (6 bases). Trimming pared 1 base from V and 0 bases from J, leaving 14 bases between. Germline V gene lookup returns CDR1 SGHRS and CDR2 YFSETQ. CDR3 length: 17 amino acids. The CDR3 DNA follows: TGCGCCAGCAGCTTGTTCGGGACAAAGAGCTCTGGAAACACCATATATTTT. The encoded protein is CASSLFGTKSSGNTIYF.

In DNA, the CDR3 is TGTGCCAGCAGTTACTGGGCTAGCGGGAGTATATACGAGCAGTACTTC. The encoded protein is CASSYWASGSIYEQYF. This chain connects TRBV6-2 or TRBV6-3 to TRBJ2-7; TRBD2 aligns across 10 bases. With V trimmed by 1 base and J by 4 bases, 7 bases remained unmatched. The CDR3 loop spans 16 amino acids. Germline CDR1 MNHEY, CDR2 SVGEGT.

This clone was seen once. The rearrangement joins TRBV4-1 to TRBJ2-7; 10 nucleotides agree with TRBD2. Germline CDR1 and CDR2: MGHRA and YSYEKL. The CDR3 is made up of 16 amino acids. The V and J ends lost 5 bases and 4 bases, in that order; junction bases with no gene match: 11. CDR3 sequence reads: CASSNFLRTSGYEQYF. The CDR3 region has the DNA TGCGCCAGCAGCAATTTTCTCAGGACTAGCGGATACGAGCAGTACTTC.

This chain connects TRBV7-3 to TRBJ2-3; no firm D call. V shed 1 base and J shed 7 bases, with 9 bases lying between them. The germline V gene encodes CDR1 SGHTA and CDR2 FQGTGA. The CDR3 consists of 13 residues. The CDR3 protein is CASSLISGNTQYF. Here the CDR3 DNA reads TGTGCCAGCAGCTTAATCTCGGGTAATACGCAGTATTTT.

The chain employs TRBV24-1 and TRBJ2-1; the D gene is possibly TRBD1 (5 bases). Germline values: CDR1 KGHDR, CDR2 SFDVKD. V lost 7 bases to trimming and J lost 5 bases, with 8 bases between them. CDR3 length equals 12 residues. The CDR3, as DNA: TGTGCCACCAGAGGGGAAAACAATGAGCAGTTCTTC. Protein sequence: CATRGENNEQFF.

The rearrangement joins TRBV30 to TRBJ1-1; possible D gene TRBD1, 5 bases. The CDR3 totals 15 residues. The germline V and J ends were trimmed by 0 bases and 1 base, with 12 bases remaining between them. Germline V gene sequence: CDR1 GTSNPN, CDR2 SVGIG (reference sequence). The CDR3 sequence is CAWSVMAGSNTEAFF. For the CDR3, the DNA is TGTGCCTGGAGTGTAATGGCAGGGTCGAACACTGAAGCTTTCTTT.

V is TRBV2 and J is TRBJ2-7; D remains unclear. Germline-derived CDR1 and CDR2 are SNHLY and FYNNEI. This CDR3 has 11 residues. V lost 6 bases, J lost 3 bases, and 6 bases lay in between. In DNA form, the CDR3 reads TGTGCCAGCAGCCCGAACTACGAGCAGTACTTC. It specifies CASSPNYEQYF.

The rearrangement uses TRBV21-1 and TRBJ1-1. TRBV21-1 constitutes a pseudogene. CDR3 length: 15 residues. CDR3 sequence: CASSDPRWVGTEAFF. The CDR3 DNA reads TGTGCCAGCAGCGACCCCCGGTGGGTGGGAACTGAAGCTTTCTTT.

The V call is TRBV6-6, the J call TRBJ2-4, with a weak D call TRBD2 (5 bases). The CDR3 sequence is 13 residues long. CDR1 is MNHNY, CDR2 SVGAGI, per germline (reference sequence). The ends were cut back, 0 bases at V and 7 bases at J, with 7 bases in the middle. The CDR3 spells CASSYSAGNIQYF. CDR3 coding DNA: TGTGCCAGCAGTTACTCGGCGGGTAACATTCAGTACTTC.

The chain joins TRBV5-1 to TRBJ1-4; no clear D gene. The germline gives CDR1 SGHRS, CDR2 YFSETQ. Trimming took 2 bases from V and 0 from J, leaving 8 bases between them. CDR3 length equals 15 residues. This chain's CDR3 is CASSFEVATNEKLFF. Here the CDR3 DNA reads TGCGCCAGCAGCTTTGAAGTCGCAACTAATGAAAAACTGTTTTTT.